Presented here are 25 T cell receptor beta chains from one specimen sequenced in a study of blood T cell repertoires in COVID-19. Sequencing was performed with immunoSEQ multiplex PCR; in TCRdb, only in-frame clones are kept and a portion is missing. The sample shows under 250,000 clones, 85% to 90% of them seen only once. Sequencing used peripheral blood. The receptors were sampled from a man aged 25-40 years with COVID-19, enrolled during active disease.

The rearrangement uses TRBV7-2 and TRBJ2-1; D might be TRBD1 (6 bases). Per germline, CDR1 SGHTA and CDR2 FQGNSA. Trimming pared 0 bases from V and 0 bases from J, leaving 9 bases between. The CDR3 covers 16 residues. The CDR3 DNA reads TGTGCCAGCAGCTTAGCACCAGGGGTCTCCTACAATGAGCAGTTCTTC. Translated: CASSLAPGVSYNEQFF.

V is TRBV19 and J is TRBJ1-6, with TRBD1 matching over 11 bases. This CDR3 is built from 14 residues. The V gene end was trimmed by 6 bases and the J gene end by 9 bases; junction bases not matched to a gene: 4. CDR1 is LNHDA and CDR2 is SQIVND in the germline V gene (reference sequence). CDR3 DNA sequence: TGTGCCAGTAGCCCCGGACAGGGGGCTTCACCCCTCCACTTT. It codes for CASSPGQGASPLHF.

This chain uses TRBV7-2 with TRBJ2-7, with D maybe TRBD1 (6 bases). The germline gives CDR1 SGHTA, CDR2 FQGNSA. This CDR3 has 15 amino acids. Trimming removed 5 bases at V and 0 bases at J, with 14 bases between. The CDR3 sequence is CASSANGQSSYEQYF. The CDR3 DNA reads TGTGCCAGCAGCGCAAATGGACAGAGCTCCTACGAGCAGTACTTC.

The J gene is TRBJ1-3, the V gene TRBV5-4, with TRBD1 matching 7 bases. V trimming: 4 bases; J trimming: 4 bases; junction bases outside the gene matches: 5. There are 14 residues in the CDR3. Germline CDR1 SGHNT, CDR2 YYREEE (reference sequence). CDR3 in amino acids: CASSLPGQGNTIYF. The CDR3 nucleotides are TGTGCCAGCAGCCTTCCGGGACAGGGAAACACCATATATTTT.

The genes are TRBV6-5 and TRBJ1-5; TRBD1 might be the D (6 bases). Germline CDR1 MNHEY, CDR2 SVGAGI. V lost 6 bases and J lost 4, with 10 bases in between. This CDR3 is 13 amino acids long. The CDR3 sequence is CASRTGTNQPQHF. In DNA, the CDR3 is TGTGCCAGCAGGACCGGGACAAATCAGCCCCAGCATTTT.

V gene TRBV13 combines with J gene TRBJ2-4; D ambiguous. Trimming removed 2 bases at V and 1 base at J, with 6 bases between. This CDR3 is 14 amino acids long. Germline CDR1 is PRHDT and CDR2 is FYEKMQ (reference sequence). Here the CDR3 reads CASSLLEAKNIQYF. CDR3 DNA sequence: TGTGCCAGCAGCTTACTGGAGGCCAAAAACATTCAGTACTTC.

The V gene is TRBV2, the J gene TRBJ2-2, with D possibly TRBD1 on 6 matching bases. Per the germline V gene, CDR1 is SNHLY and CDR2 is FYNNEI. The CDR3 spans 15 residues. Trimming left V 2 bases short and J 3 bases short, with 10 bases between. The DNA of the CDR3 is TGTGCCAGCAGTGAATCCCGACAGGACACCGGGGAGCTGTTTTTT. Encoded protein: CASSESRQDTGELFF. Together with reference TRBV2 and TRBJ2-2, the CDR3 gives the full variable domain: EPEVTQTPSHQVTQMGQEVILRCVPISNHLYFYWYRQILGQKVEFLVSFYNNEISEKSEIFDDQFSVERPDGSNFTLKIRSTKLEDSAMYFCASSESRQDTGELFFGEGSRLTVL.

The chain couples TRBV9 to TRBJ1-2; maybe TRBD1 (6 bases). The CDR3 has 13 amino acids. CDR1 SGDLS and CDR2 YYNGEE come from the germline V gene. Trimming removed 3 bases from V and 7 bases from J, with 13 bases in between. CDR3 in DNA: TGTGCCAGCAGCGCCGGGACATCGCTTGGCTACACCTTC. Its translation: CASSAGTSLGYTF.

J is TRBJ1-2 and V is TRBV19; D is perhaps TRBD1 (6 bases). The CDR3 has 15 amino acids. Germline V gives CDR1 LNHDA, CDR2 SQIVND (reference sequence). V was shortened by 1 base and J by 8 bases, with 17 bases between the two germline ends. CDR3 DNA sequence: TGTGCCAGTAGTATAGCGCCGGGACACCTCCGGGGCTACACCTTC. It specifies CASSIAPGHLRGYTF.

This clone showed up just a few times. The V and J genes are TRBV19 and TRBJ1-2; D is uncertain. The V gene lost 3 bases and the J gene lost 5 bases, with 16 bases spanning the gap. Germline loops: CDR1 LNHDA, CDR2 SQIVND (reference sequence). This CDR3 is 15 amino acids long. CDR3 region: CASSISTDGRYGYTF. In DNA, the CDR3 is TGTGCCAGTAGTATTTCTACGGATGGCAGGTATGGCTACACCTTC.

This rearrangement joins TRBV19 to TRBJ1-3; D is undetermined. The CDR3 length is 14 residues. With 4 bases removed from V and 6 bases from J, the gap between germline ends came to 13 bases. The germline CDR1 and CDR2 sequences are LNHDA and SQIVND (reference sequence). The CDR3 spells CASSSGAEENTIYF. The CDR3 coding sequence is TGTGCCAGTAGTAGCGGCGCGGAGGAAAACACCATATATTTT. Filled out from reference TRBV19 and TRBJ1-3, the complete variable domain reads DGGITQSPKYLFRKEGQNVTLSCEQNLNHDAMYWYRQDPGQGLRLIYYSQIVNDFQKGDIAEGYSVSREKKESFPLTVTSAQKNPTAFYLCASSSGAEENTIYFGEGSWLTVV.

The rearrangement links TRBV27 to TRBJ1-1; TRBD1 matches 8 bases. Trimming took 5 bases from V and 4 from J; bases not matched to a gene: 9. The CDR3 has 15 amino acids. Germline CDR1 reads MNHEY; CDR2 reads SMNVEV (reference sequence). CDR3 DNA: TGTGCCAGCAGTCCGCTTCGGACAGGGAGCACTGAAGCTTTCTTT. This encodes CASSPLRTGSTEAFF.

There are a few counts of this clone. The CDR3 protein is CASSSPRNYGYTF. In DNA, the CDR3 is TGTGCCAGCAGTTCCCCCAGGAACTATGGCTACACCTTC. The chain links TRBV28 to TRBJ1-2; no definite D call. Per germline, CDR1 MDHEN and CDR2 SYDVKM. The CDR3 contains 13 residues. The V and J ends lost 4 bases and 2 bases respectively, with 8 bases between them.

The CDR3 sequence is CASSLGSSGRGGETQYF. CDR3 DNA: TGTGCCAGCAGCTTAGGGAGTAGCGGGAGGGGAGGGGAGACCCAGTACTTC. The chain carries TRBV7-2 and TRBJ2-5, with 11 bases aligning to TRBD2. CDR3 length: 17 residues. V shed 1 base, J shed 5 bases, and the junction held 9 bases outside the gene matches. From germline, CDR1 is SGHTA and CDR2 FQGNSA.

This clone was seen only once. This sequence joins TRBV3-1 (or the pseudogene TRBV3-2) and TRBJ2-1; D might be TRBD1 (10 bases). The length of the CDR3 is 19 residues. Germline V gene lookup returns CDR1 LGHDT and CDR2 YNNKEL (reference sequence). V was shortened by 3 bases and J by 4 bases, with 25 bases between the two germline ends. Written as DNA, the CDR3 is TGTGCCAGCAGCCATGGGACAGGGGCCGGGACTAGCAAGTACAATGAGCAGTTCTTC. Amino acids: CASSHGTGAGTSKYNEQFF.

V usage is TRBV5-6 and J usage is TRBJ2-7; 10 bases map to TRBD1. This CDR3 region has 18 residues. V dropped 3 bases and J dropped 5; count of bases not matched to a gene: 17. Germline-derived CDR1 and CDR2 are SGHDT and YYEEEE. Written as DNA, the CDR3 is TGTGCCAGCAGCTATGCGGGACAGGGGACCCTTTTGAAGGACGAGCAGTACTTC. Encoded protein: CASSYAGQGTLLKDEQYF.

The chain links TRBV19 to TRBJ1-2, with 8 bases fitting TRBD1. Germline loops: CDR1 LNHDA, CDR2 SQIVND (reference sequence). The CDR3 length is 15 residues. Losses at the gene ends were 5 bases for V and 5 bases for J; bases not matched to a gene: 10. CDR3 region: CASSPLGQAGYGYTF. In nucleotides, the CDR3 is TGTGCCAGTAGTCCTCTGGGACAGGCGGGTTATGGCTACACCTTC.

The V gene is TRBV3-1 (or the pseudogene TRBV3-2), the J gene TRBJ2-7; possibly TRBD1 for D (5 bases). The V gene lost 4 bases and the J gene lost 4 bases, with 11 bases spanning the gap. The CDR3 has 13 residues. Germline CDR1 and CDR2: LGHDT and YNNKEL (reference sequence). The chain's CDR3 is CASSRRGGYEQYF. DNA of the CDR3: TGTGCCAGCAGCCGAAGGGGTGGGTACGAGCAGTACTTC.

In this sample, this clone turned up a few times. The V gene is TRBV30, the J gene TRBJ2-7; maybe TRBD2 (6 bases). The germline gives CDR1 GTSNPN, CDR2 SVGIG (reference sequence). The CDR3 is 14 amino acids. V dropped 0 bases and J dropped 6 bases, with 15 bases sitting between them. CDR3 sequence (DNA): TGTGCCTGGAGTGTAGGGACGGTGGAGGGCGAGCAGTACTTC. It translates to CAWSVGTVEGEQYF.

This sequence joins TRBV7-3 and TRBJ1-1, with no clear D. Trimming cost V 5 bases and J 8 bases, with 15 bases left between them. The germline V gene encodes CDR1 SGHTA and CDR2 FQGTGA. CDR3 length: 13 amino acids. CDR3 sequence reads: CASSLLGSTEAFF. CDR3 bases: TGTGCCAGCAGCCTCCTGGGCAGCACGGAAGCTTTCTTT.

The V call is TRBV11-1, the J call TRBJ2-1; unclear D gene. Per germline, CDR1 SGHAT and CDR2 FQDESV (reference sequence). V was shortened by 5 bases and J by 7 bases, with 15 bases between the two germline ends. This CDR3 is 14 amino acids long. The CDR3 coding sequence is TGTGCCAGCAGCGTACAGCTTGTGTGGAATGAGCAGTTCTTC. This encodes CASSVQLVWNEQFF.

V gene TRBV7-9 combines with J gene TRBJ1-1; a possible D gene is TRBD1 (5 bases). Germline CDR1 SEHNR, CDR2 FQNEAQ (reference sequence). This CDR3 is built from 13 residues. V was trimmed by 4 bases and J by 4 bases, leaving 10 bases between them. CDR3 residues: CASSSQGVTEAFF. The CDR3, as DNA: TGTGCCAGCAGCTCCCAGGGTGTCACTGAAGCTTTCTTT.

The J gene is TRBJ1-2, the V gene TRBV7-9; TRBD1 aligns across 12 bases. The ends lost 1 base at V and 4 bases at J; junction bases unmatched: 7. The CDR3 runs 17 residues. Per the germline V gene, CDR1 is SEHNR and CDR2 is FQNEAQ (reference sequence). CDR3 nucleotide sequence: TGTGCCAGCAGCTTAGGGGCGGGACAGGGGGCCAGCTATGGCTACACCTTC. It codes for CASSLGAGQGASYGYTF.

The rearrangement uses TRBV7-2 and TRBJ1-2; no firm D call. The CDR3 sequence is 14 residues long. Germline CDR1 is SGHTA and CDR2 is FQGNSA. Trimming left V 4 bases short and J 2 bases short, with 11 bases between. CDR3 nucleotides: TGTGCCAGCAGCTGGGAGCGGAGGAACTATGGCTACACCTTC. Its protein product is CASSWERRNYGYTF.

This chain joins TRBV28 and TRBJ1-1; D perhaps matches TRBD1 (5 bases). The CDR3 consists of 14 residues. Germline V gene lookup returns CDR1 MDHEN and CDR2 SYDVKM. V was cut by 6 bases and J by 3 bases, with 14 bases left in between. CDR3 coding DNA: TGTGCCAGCAGCATAGCTCAGGGATACACTGAAGCTTTCTTT. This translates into CASSIAQGYTEAFF.